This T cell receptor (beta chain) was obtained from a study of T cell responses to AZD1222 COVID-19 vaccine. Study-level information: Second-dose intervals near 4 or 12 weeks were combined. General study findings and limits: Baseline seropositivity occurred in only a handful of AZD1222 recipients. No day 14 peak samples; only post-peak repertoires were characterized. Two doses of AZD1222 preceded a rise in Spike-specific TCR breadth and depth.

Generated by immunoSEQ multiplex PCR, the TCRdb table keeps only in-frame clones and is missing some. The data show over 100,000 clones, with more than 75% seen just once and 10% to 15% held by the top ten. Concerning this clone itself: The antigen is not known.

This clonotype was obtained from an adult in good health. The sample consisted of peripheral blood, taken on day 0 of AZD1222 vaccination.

CDR3 DNA: TGTGCCATCAGTGCTTTTACGGGGGCTAACTATGGCTACACCTTC. This sequence encodes CAISAFTGANYGYTF. The chain joins TRBV10-3 to TRBJ1-2; tentative D call: TRBD1 (5 bases). The V end lost 4 bases, the J end lost 0 bases, and 12 bases lay between the germline ends. The CDR3 spans 15 residues. Germline loops: CDR1 ENHRY, CDR2 SYGVKD.